This is a list of T cell receptor beta chains from one sample in a study of cytomegalovirus exposure and HLA in healthy donors. This table comes from immunoSEQ multiplex PCR, and its TCRdb copy is limited to in-frame clones, with some not included. Found here are about 170,000 clones, 80% of them singletons; the top ten hold over 2%. Sample: PBMCs. These receptors all stem from a male donor in good health and CMV-seronegative. The CDR3 runs from the conserved cysteine through the conserved F or W. The D gene is left open where the match is weak. Expanded clones are given a class, and other clones once, few, many or no size at all.

abundance	v_gene	d_gene	j_gene	CDR3aa	CDR3nt
NA	TRBV5-4	NA	TRBJ2-7	CASSLAGVYEQYF	TGTGCCAGCAGCTTGGCGGGAGTTTACGAGCAGTACTTC
NA	TRBV5-6	NA	TRBJ1-1	CASSLGVRALSRNTEAFF	TGTGCCAGCAGCTTGGGCGTCAGGGCCCTTTCTAGGAACACTGAAGCTTTCTTT
NA	TRBV5-6	NA	TRBJ1-4	CASRPIAGNEKLFF	TGTGCCAGCAGGCCGATAGCCGGTAATGAAAAACTGTTTTTT
once	TRBV6-1	NA	TRBJ1-2	CASSEGHMTNYGYTF	TGTGCCAGCAGTGAGGGACATATGACTAACTATGGCTACACCTTC
NA	TRBV25-1	NA	TRBJ2-1	CASSPWLARNNEQFF	TGTGCCAGCAGTCCGTGGCTAGCACGCAACAATGAGCAGTTCTTC
few	TRBV11-3	NA	TRBJ2-1	CASSFQDGDEQFF	TGTGCCAGCAGCTTCCAGGACGGGGATGAGCAGTTCTTC
NA	TRBV27	NA	TRBJ1-4	CASSLGLGGFGEKLFF	TGTGCCAGCAGTTTGGGTCTTGGGGGGTTTGGTGAAAAACTGTTTTTT
once	TRBV2	TRBD1	TRBJ1-1	CASSVTGGNTEAFF	TGTGCCAGCAGTGTTACAGGGGGGAACACTGAAGCTTTCTTT
NA	TRBV10-3	NA	TRBJ1-6	CAINPGVDSPLHF	TGTGCCATCAACCCAGGGGTGGATTCACCCCTCCACTTT
NA	TRBV7-9	TRBD1	TRBJ2-2	CASSYSRGQGNTGELFF	TGTGCCAGCAGCTACAGCCGGGGACAGGGGAACACCGGGGAGCTGTTTTTT
NA	TRBV20-1	NA	TRBJ1-2	CSAAHPGRYTF	TGCAGTGCTGCCCATCCGGGTCGCTACACCTTC
NA	TRBV4-2	NA	TRBJ1-4	CASRAGAANEKLFF	TGTGCCAGCAGGGCGGGGGCGGCTAATGAAAAACTGTTTTTT
NA	TRBV5-4	TRBD2	TRBJ2-2	CASSRDGGGNTGELFF	TGTGCCAGCAGCAGAGATGGCGGGGGGAACACCGGGGAGCTGTTTTTT
few	TRBV7-2	TRBD2	TRBJ2-3	CASSSGLAGTTSTDTQYF	TGTGCCAGCAGCTCAGGACTAGCGGGAACTACTAGCACAGATACGCAGTATTTT
NA	TRBV5-1	TRBD2	TRBJ2-2	CASSLTSGARGTGELFF	TGCGCCAGCAGCTTGACTAGCGGGGCCAGAGGCACCGGGGAGCTGTTTTTT
few	TRBV10-1	NA	TRBJ2-4	CASSEGGVGNIQYF	TGCGCCAGCAGTGAAGGGGGTGTCGGAAACATTCAGTACTTC
NA	TRBV5-1	TRBD1	TRBJ1-2	CASSPETGGDYGYTF	TGCGCCAGCAGCCCTGAGACAGGGGGAGACTATGGCTACACCTTC
NA	TRBV29-1	TRBD1	TRBJ1-1	CSVSPGTGGGTEAFF	TGCAGCGTTTCCCCGGGGACAGGGGGGGGCACTGAAGCTTTCTTT
NA	TRBV6-1	NA	TRBJ2-7	CASPGRFPNEQYF	TGTGCCAGCCCAGGCAGGTTCCCGAACGAGCAGTACTTC
NA	TRBV5-1	NA	TRBJ1-4	CASKDTTRGEKLFF	TGCGCCAGCAAAGACACCACTCGAGGGGAAAAACTGTTTTTT
NA	TRBV7-9	NA	TRBJ2-2	CASSLVAQITGELFF	TGTGCCAGCAGCTTAGTCGCACAGATCACCGGGGAGCTGTTTTTT
NA	TRBV2	NA	TRBJ1-1	CASSESQGYTEAFF	TGTGCCAGCAGTGAGTCTCAGGGGTACACTGAAGCTTTCTTT
NA	TRBV6-5	TRBD1	TRBJ2-3	CASSYSTGVGTDTQYF	TGTGCCAGCAGTTACTCGACAGGGGTGGGCACAGATACGCAGTATTTT
NA	TRBV5-1	TRBD1	TRBJ2-5	CASGTGSPQETQYF	TGCGCCAGTGGGACAGGGTCACCACAAGAGACCCAGTACTTC
NA	TRBV4-1	NA	TRBJ1-1	CASSQDRRRSMNTEAFF	TGCGCCAGCAGCCAAGATCGGAGAAGATCCATGAACACTGAAGCTTTCTTT
NA	TRBV6-1	NA	TRBJ1-6	CASSVDMTSPLHF	TGTGCCAGCAGTGTTGACATGACCTCACCCCTCCACTTT
NA	TRBV25-1	TRBD1	TRBJ1-5	CASRGQSNQPQHF	TGTGCCAGCAGGGGACAGAGCAATCAGCCCCAGCATTTT
NA	TRBV27	TRBD2	TRBJ2-3	CASMVGTRYGTDTQYF	TGTGCCAGCATGGTGGGGACTAGATATGGCACAGATACGCAGTATTTT
NA	TRBV15	TRBD2	TRBJ2-3	CATSKRGGPDTQYF	TGTGCCACCAGCAAGCGGGGGGGCCCAGATACGCAGTATTTT
few	TRBV5-1	TRBD1	TRBJ1-1	CASSLGQGWGDPEAFF	TGCGCCAGCAGCTTGGGACAGGGGTGGGGCGATCCTGAAGCTTTCTTT
few	TRBV19	TRBD1	TRBJ1-5	CASSRQGENQPQHF	TGTGCCAGTAGTAGACAGGGAGAAAATCAGCCCCAGCATTTT
NA	TRBV19	NA	TRBJ2-1	CASSRDKARPEQFF	TGTGCCAGTAGTCGGGACAAGGCCCGCCCTGAGCAGTTCTTC